This T cell receptor (beta chain) was observed in a study of beta chain features in type 1 diabetes. Whole-study findings and limits: People with Type 1 diabetes carried modestly yet significantly shorter TCRB CDR3s in all four CD4+ subsets.

Since all of the isolated RNA was reverse transcribed, expressed TCRB transcripts were what got sequenced. Profiled with immunoSEQ multiplex PCR; TCRdb holds only in-frame clones, not every one. The sample carries about 44,000 clones, roughly 70% recorded once. A remark on this clone: Its matching antigen is unknown.

Sample: Tregs from blood. The receptor was isolated from a woman between 18 and 29 years old with type 1 diabetes.

In DNA, the CDR3 is TGCAGCGTTGCCGGTGGACAAACGGAGACCCAGTACTTC. It codes for CSVAGGQTETQYF. The chain joins TRBV29-1 to TRBJ2-5; possible D gene TRBD1, 5 bases. The CDR3 runs 13 residues. Germline lookup yields CDR1 SQVTM and CDR2 ANQGSEA. The V end lost 4 bases, the J end lost 5 bases, and 14 bases lay between the germline ends.